The 27 T cell receptor beta chains below were found in one sample sequenced in a study of blood T cell repertoires in COVID-19. TCRdb's table, derived via immunoSEQ multiplex PCR, lists solely in-frame clones and lacks some. The table lists roughly 290,000 clones, approximately 86% of them singletons, with 2.1% in the top ten. The sequencing sample was made of peripheral blood. Receptor source: a woman aged 25 to 39 who had recovered from COVID-19.

V gene TRBV25-1 combines with J gene TRBJ1-1; tentatively, D is TRBD1 (5 bases). CDR3 length: 14 residues. Trimming took 1 base from V and 5 from J, leaving 11 bases between them. Germline lookup yields CDR1 MGHDK and CDR2 SYGVNS. CDR3 protein: CASSEFGTGTEAFF. The CDR3 bases are TGTGCCAGCAGTGAATTCGGGACTGGGACTGAAGCTTTCTTT.

The rearrangement uses TRBV19 and TRBJ2-7, with 9 positions matching TRBD1. The V gene's germline CDR1 is LNHDA and CDR2 SQIVND (reference sequence). The CDR3 runs to 14 residues. V was clipped by 5 bases and J by 0 bases; unmatched bases: 2. The CDR3: CASSLGQGSYEQYF. The CDR3, as DNA: TGTGCCAGTAGTCTGGGACAGGGCTCCTACGAGCAGTACTTC.

V is TRBV2 and J is TRBJ2-7; D remains unclear. Germline V gene sequence: CDR1 SNHLY, CDR2 FYNNEI. The germline V and J ends were trimmed by 5 bases and 6 bases, with 11 bases remaining between them. The CDR3 covers 12 residues. This chain's CDR3 is CASSLSTGEQYF. In nucleotides, the CDR3 is TGTGCCAGCAGTTTGAGCACCGGCGAGCAGTACTTC.

The rearrangement uses TRBV6-1 and TRBJ2-2; no clear D gene. Trimming removed 3 bases at V and 0 bases at J, with 8 bases between. The CDR3 contains 15 residues. Germline V gene lookup returns CDR1 MNHNS and CDR2 SASEGT. For the CDR3, the DNA is TGTGCCAGCAGTGAGTGGGCAGCGAACACCGGGGAGCTGTTTTTT. As protein: CASSEWAANTGELFF.

This sequence joins TRBV12-3 or TRBV12-4 and TRBJ2-1, with D perhaps TRBD1 (5 bases). This CDR3 region has 13 residues. V was pared by 8 bases and J by 4 bases, with 12 bases between. This chain's CDR3 is CASGAASYNEQFF. The CDR3 coding sequence is TGTGCCAGCGGGGCCGCCTCATACAATGAGCAGTTCTTC.

This clone was counted only a few times. The chain couples TRBV11-2 to TRBJ1-5; D unclear. V lost 1 base to trimming and J lost 1 base, with 14 bases between them. Germline CDR1 reads SGHAT; CDR2 reads FQNNGV. This CDR3 region has 17 residues. CDR3 nucleotides: TGTGCCAGCAGCTTAGGGGTAGGCGGGTGGAGCAATCAGCCCCAGCATTTT. It specifies CASSLGVGGWSNQPQHF.

V and J are TRBV7-9 and TRBJ2-7, with 8 bases matching TRBD1. This CDR3 is 15 amino acids long. Germline trimming cut 6 bases from V and 5 bases from J; bases unmatched to any gene: 12. Looked up from germline, CDR1 is SEHNR and CDR2 is FQNEAQ (reference sequence). For the CDR3, the DNA is TGTGCCAGCAGACGATCGGGGACAGGCCCCGACGAGCAGTACTTC. Translation: CASRRSGTGPDEQYF.

The V call is TRBV19, the J call TRBJ2-6; D is uncertain. Germline V CDR1 and CDR2: LNHDA, SQIVND (reference sequence). Trimming cost V 3 bases and J 6 bases, with 15 bases left between them. The CDR3 totals 16 residues. The DNA for the CDR3 is TGTGCCAGTAGTATCCTGGGTAGCTTGGAGGCCAACGTCCTGACTTTC. This codes for CASSILGSLEANVLTF.

The chain has TRBV4-1 and TRBJ2-1, with TRBD2 matching 8 bases. CDR1 is MGHRA and CDR2 is YSYEKL in the germline V gene. Unmatched junction bases numbered 2, after V lost 1 base and J lost 0 bases. This CDR3 has 16 residues. CDR3 region: CASSQAGGDSYNEQFF. CDR3 sequence (DNA): TGCGCCAGCAGCCAAGCGGGGGGGGACTCCTACAATGAGCAGTTCTTC.

The chain has TRBV11-1 and TRBJ2-6, with D unclear. CDR1 and CDR2 from the germline V gene are SGHAT and FQDESV (reference sequence). V lost 3 bases and J lost 3, with 3 bases in between. The CDR3 has 13 amino acids. CDR3 DNA sequence: TGTGCCAGCAGCTTTAATGGGGCCAACGTCCTGACTTTC. Translated, it gives CASSFNGANVLTF.

For this clone: The identical CDR3 is also encoded by other nucleotide sequences in the sample. The genes are TRBV30 and TRBJ1-1; no firm D call. The germline gives CDR1 GTSNPN, CDR2 SVGIG (reference sequence). The CDR3 runs 13 residues. The V and J ends lost 0 bases and 1 base respectively, with 6 bases between them. The CDR3, as DNA: TGTGCCTGGAGTGTACAAAGGAACACTGAAGCTTTCTTT. Amino acid sequence: CAWSVQRNTEAFF.

The chain joins TRBV6-5 to TRBJ1-2; a weak D match, TRBD1 (6 bases). The CDR3 runs to 12 residues. V dropped 8 bases and J dropped 8 bases, with 15 bases sitting between them. Germline-derived CDR1 and CDR2 are MNHEY and SVGAGI. CDR3 residues: CASSGQSGGYTF. CDR3 DNA: TGTGCCAGCTCAGGACAGTCCGGAGGCTACACCTTC.

V usage is TRBV5-5 and J usage is TRBJ2-7, with a possible D match to TRBD1 (5 bases). The CDR3 runs 13 residues. Germline CDR1 is SGHKS and CDR2 is YYEKEE (reference sequence). V was pared by 0 bases and J by 4 bases, with 8 bases between. CDR3 nucleotides: TGTGCCAGCAGCTTGGAAGGACATTACGAGCAGTACTTC. Its protein product is CASSLEGHYEQYF.

The V and J genes are TRBV12-5 and TRBJ1-5; TRBD1 aligns across 9 bases. Trimming took 0 bases from V and 13 from J; bases not matched to a gene: 4. The germline V gene encodes CDR1 LGHNT and CDR2 FRNRAP. There are 13 residues in the CDR3. Written as DNA, the CDR3 is TGTGCTAGTGGTTTGGTCCCGGGACAGGGTCAGCATTTT. Protein: CASGLVPGQGQHF. The full variable domain, completed using reference TRBV12-5 and TRBJ1-5, is DARVTQTPRHKVTEMGQEVTMRCQPILGHNTVFWYRQTMMQGLELLAYFRNRAPLDDSGMPKDRFSAEMPDATLATLKIQPSEPRDSAVYFCASGLVPGQGQHFGDGTRLSIL.

The V and J genes are TRBV27 and TRBJ2-7; 13 bases are shared with TRBD2. There are 15 residues in the CDR3. Trimming took 7 bases from V and 3 from J; bases not matched to a gene: 6. Per the germline V gene, CDR1 is MNHEY and CDR2 is SMNVEV (reference sequence). CDR3 region: CASTRLAGGIYEQYF. CDR3 DNA: TGTGCCAGCACCCGACTAGCGGGGGGAATCTACGAGCAGTACTTC.

The chain recombines TRBV5-8 with TRBJ1-2; D is uncertain. This CDR3 is 15 amino acids long. V was clipped by 0 bases and J by 8 bases, with 17 bases between them. Per the germline V gene, CDR1 is SGHTS and CDR2 is YDEGEE. As DNA, the CDR3 is TGTGCCAGCAGCTTGGTGCCCACCGGGAGTGAAGGCTACACCTTC. Translated, it gives CASSLVPTGSEGYTF.

The rearrangement joins TRBV7-9 to TRBJ2-5; 10 nucleotides line up with TRBD2. The CDR3 sequence is 14 residues long. Germline CDR1 and CDR2: SEHNR and FQNEAQ (reference sequence). The V and J ends lost 6 bases and 5 bases, in that order; junction bases with no gene match: 6. CDR3 in amino acids: CASSSSGSEETQYF. The CDR3 DNA is TGTGCCAGCAGTTCTAGCGGGAGTGAGGAGACCCAGTACTTC.

The rearrangement joins TRBV16 to TRBJ1-2; no reliable D call. The CDR3 loop spans 13 amino acids. V lost 6 bases and J 4 bases, leaving 12 bases between the germline ends. Germline lookup yields CDR1 KGHSY and CDR2 FQNENV. The CDR3 spells CASRREILYGYTF. The CDR3 DNA reads as TGTGCCAGCAGGCGGGAGATTCTCTATGGCTACACCTTC.

The J gene is TRBJ2-7, the V gene TRBV30; D is perhaps TRBD2 (6 bases). Trimming pared 3 bases from V and 10 bases from J, leaving 19 bases between. The CDR3 is 13 residues long. Germline V CDR1 and CDR2: GTSNPN, SVGIG (reference sequence). CDR3 loop: CAWRVGGSQGQYF. The CDR3 DNA follows: TGTGCCTGGAGGGTTGGGGGGTCCCAAGGTCAGTACTTC.

V is TRBV5-5 and J is TRBJ1-2; perhaps TRBD1 as D (5 bases). CDR1 and CDR2 (germline): SGHKS, YYEKEE (reference sequence). V was clipped by 4 bases and J by 8 bases, with 18 bases between them. The CDR3 extends over 14 amino acids. DNA for the CDR3: TGTGCCAGCAGCCAGACAGTCCGGGCAGGAGGCTACACCTTC. The encoded protein is CASSQTVRAGGYTF.

The chain recombines TRBV6-5 with TRBJ2-1; perhaps TRBD2 as D (6 bases). V lost 6 bases and J lost 5, with 14 bases in between. CDR1 MNHEY and CDR2 SVGAGI come from the germline V gene. This CDR3 has 14 amino acids. The CDR3 sequence is CASSLGLANNEQFF. The CDR3 nucleotides read TGTGCCAGCAGCCTGGGACTGGCGAACAATGAGCAGTTCTTC.

V and J are TRBV5-6 and TRBJ1-2; TRBD1 agrees at 9 bases. Germline V gives CDR1 SGHDT, CDR2 YYEEEE. With V trimmed by 0 bases and J by 4 bases, 7 bases remained unmatched. The CDR3 runs to 16 residues. The CDR3 coding sequence is TGTGCCAGCAGCTTGGATGGGACAGGGACCTTCTATGGCTACACCTTC. Translated, it gives CASSLDGTGTFYGYTF.

The chain couples TRBV7-9 to TRBJ2-1; D unresolved. Germline values: CDR1 SEHNR, CDR2 FQNEAQ (reference sequence). The V and J ends lost 5 bases and 4 bases respectively, with 12 bases between them. The CDR3 runs to 14 residues. The CDR3 here is CASSRSALYNEQFF. CDR3 nucleotide sequence: TGTGCCAGCAGCCGTTCAGCGCTTTACAATGAGCAGTTCTTC.

The rearrangement joins TRBV4-1 to TRBJ1-2, with 7 bases aligning to TRBD1. Germline V gives CDR1 MGHRA, CDR2 YSYEKL. The CDR3 length is 16 residues. V lost 1 base to trimming and J lost 5 bases; unmatched junction nucleotides: 10. CDR3 sequence: CASSQGVGGWGYGYTF. CDR3 DNA: TGCGCCAGCAGCCAAGGTGTAGGGGGCTGGGGTTATGGCTACACCTTC.

The chain links TRBV27 to TRBJ2-7; TRBD1 matches 7 bases. Germline assignment: CDR1 MNHEY and CDR2 SMNVEV (reference sequence). V lost 2 bases, J lost 0 bases, and 4 bases stayed unmatched. This CDR3 spans 15 amino acids. The DNA for the CDR3 is TGTGCCAGCAGTTTAATGAGGGACAGCTCCTACGAGCAGTACTTC. Its protein is CASSLMRDSSYEQYF.

This clone has only one observation. Sequence at one end of the junction differs from germline and may be a read error. The rearrangement uses TRBV20-1 and TRBJ2-5; the D gene is possibly TRBD2 (5 bases). This CDR3 contains 13 residues. Germline V gene sequence: CDR1 DFQATT, CDR2 SNEGSKA (reference sequence). The CDR3 reads CSASTSGREAQYF. CDR3 DNA sequence: TGCAGTGCTAGTACCAGCGGAAGAGAGGCCCAGTACTTC.

The J gene is TRBJ1-1, the V gene TRBV29-1; 7 bases align to TRBD1. The germline V gene encodes CDR1 SQVTM and CDR2 ANQGSEA. Trimming cost V 7 bases and J 4 bases; bases outside gene matches: 3. CDR3 length: 11 residues. The chain's CDR3 is CSARQGTEAFF. In nucleotides, the CDR3 is TGCAGCGCCAGACAGGGCACTGAAGCTTTCTTT.